This paragraph covers one T cell receptor beta chain sequence. Its antigen is as yet unknown. The data are from a study of TIL therapy for anti-PD-1-resistant metastatic lung cancer. Overall study findings and caveats: This highly selected cohort may not generalize to typical lung cancer patients.

Time point indicated: pre-treatment sample, taken before nivolumab and TIL therapy. This was the immunoSEQ v3 assay. Libraries were prepared by immunoSEQ multiplex PCR; TCRdb keeps only in-frame clonotypes and omits some of them. The table has approximately 45,000 clones, around 80% seen once. The receptor comes from a man aged 65-85 years with non-small cell lung cancer. The sample consisted of blood, taken at baseline.

The CDR3 is CASASSTGVRSPLHF. CDR3 DNA sequence: TGTGCCAGCGCCTCATCCACAGGGGTGCGCTCACCCCTCCACTTT. The chain has TRBV6-5 and TRBJ1-6, with 7 bases lining up with TRBD1. The germline V gene encodes CDR1 MNHEY and CDR2 SVGAGI. This CDR3 is built from 15 residues. Trimming at V came to 8 bases and at J to 10 bases, leaving 14 bases not matched to a gene.